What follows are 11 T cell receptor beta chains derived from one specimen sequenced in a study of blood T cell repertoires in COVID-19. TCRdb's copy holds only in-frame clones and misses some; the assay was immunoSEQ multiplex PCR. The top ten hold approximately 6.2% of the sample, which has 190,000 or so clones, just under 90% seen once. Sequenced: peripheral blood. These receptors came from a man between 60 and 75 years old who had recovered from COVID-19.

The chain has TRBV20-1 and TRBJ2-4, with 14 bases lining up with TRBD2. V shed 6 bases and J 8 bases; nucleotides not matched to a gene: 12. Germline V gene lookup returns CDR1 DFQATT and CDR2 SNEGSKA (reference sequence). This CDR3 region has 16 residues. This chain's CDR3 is CSASRTSGGKRDIQYF. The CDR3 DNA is TGCAGTGCCAGTAGGACTAGCGGGGGGAAAAGGGACATTCAGTACTTC.

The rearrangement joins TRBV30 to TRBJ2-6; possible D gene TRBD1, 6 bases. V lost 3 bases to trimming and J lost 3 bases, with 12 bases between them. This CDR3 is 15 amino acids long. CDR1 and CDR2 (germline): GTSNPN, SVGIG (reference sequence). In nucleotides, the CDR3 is TGTGCCTGGAGCTTACAGGGCGATGGGGCCAACGTCCTGACTTTC. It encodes CAWSLQGDGANVLTF.

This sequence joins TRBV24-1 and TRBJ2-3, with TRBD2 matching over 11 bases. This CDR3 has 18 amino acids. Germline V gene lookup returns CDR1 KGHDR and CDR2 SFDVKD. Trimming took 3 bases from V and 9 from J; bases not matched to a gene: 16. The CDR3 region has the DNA TGTGCCACCAGTGATGTTTCCGGGACTAGCGGCGGGCGGTGGACGCAGTATTTT. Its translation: CATSDVSGTSGGRWTQYF.

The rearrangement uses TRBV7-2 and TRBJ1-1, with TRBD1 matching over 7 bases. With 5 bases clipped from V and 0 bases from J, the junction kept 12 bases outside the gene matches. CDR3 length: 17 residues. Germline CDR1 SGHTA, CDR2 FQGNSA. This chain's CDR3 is CASSPPQYRGVNTEAFF. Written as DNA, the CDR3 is TGTGCCAGCAGCCCACCACAATACAGGGGCGTGAACACTGAAGCTTTCTTT.

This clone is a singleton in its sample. CDR3 sequence: CASSRTGLADFTDTQYF. The CDR3 nucleotides are TGTGCCAGCAGCAGAACCGGACTAGCGGACTTCACAGATACGCAGTATTTT. The chain carries TRBV3-1 (or the pseudogene TRBV3-2) and TRBJ2-3; TRBD2 aligns across 10 bases. V gave up 5 bases and J gave up 2 bases; unmatched junction bases: 10. The germline gives CDR1 LGHDT, CDR2 YNNKEL (reference sequence). CDR3 size: 17 residues.

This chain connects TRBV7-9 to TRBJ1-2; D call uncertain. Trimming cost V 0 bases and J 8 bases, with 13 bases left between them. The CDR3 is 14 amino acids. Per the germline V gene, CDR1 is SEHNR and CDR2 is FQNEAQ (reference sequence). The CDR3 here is CASSLARSERGYTF. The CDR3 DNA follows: TGTGCCAGCAGCTTAGCGAGGTCCGAGCGGGGCTACACCTTC.

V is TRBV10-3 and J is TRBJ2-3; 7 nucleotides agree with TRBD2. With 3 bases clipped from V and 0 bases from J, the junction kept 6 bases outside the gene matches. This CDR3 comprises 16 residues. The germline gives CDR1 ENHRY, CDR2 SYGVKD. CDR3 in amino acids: CAISDGTTPSTDTQYF. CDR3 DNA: TGTGCCATCAGTGATGGGACTACCCCTAGCACAGATACGCAGTATTTT.

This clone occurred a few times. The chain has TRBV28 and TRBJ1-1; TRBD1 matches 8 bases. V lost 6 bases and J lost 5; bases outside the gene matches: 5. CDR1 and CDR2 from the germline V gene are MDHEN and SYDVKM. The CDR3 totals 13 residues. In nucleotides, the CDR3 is TGTGCCAGCAGATCACAGGGGGGGACTGAAGCTTTCTTT. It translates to CASRSQGGTEAFF.

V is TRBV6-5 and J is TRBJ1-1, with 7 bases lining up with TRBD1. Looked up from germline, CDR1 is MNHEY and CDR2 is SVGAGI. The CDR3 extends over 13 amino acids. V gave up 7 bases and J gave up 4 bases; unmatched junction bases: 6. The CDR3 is CASKKTGITEAFF. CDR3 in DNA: TGTGCCAGCAAGAAGACAGGGATCACTGAAGCTTTCTTT.

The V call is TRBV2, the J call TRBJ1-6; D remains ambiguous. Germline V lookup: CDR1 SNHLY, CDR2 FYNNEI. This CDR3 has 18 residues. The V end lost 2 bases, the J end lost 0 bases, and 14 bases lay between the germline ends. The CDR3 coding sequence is TGTGCCAGCAGTGAATTCTCAGTTCGGAGCTCCTATAATTCACCCCTCCACTTT. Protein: CASSEFSVRSSYNSPLHF.

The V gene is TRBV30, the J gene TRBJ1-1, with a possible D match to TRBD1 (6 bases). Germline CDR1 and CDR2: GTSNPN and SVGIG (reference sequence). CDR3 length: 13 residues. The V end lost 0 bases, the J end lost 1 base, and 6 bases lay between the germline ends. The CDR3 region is CAWSVQGNTEAFF. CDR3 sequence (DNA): TGTGCCTGGAGTGTACAGGGGAACACTGAAGCTTTCTTT.